A single sample gave rise to the 20 T cell receptor beta chains below, sequenced in a study of human T cells and chemical hapten exposure. Time point meaning: patch test 1, 2 weeks after DPC sensitization. The treatment was: therapeutic diphenylcyclopropenone sensitization with weekly scalp DPC. Unfractionated whole blood yielded total RNA. TCRdb recomputed calls from the RACE reads with MiXCR, one row per CDR3 protein. The sample carries 40,000 to 50,000 distinct CDR3 sequences, approximately 3.6% recorded once. The source was whole blood, collected in connection with sensitization to the hapten diphenylcyclopropenone (DPC). The receptors were gathered from a man aged 45-60 years with alopecia areata. Some clones in this sample may be carry-over from other donors' samples.

This clonotype was counted a few times. The chain recombines TRBV6-1 with TRBJ1-1; D remains unclear. The germline V gene has CDR1 MNHNS and CDR2 SASEGT. CDR3 length equals 13 residues. V lost 7 bases and J lost 1, with 10 bases in between. CDR3 in amino acids: CASKAPENTEAFF. CDR3 sequence (DNA): TGTGCCAGCAAGGCTCCGGAGAACACTGAAGCTTTCTTT.

In its sample, this clonotype was seen many times. The V call is TRBV4-3, the J call TRBJ2-7, with 10 nucleotides matching TRBD2. CDR1 and CDR2 (germline): LGHNA, YSLEER. The CDR3 has 18 residues. V shed 3 bases and J 1 base; nucleotides not matched to a gene: 12. The CDR3: CASSQHTSGEGYSYEQYF. In DNA, the CDR3 is TGCGCCAGCAGCCAGCATACTAGCGGGGAGGGGTATTCCTACGAGCAGTACTTC.

The chain's CDR3 is CSARRDSNQPQHF. The CDR3 DNA follows: TGCAGTGCTAGGCGGGACAGCAATCAGCCCCAGCATTTT. V gene TRBV20-1 combines with J gene TRBJ1-5; a possible D gene is TRBD1 (5 bases). The CDR3 sequence is 13 residues long. Between the trimmed V and J ends, which lost 3 bases and 1 base, there was a span of 7 bases. The germline gives CDR1 DFQATT, CDR2 SNEGSKA (reference sequence).

This clonotype appeared once. Being one base from a much bigger clone, this may be a read error. The gene calls are TRBV28 and TRBJ2-6, with no clear D. Trimming left V 10 bases short and J 4 bases short, with 11 bases between. The V gene's germline CDR1 is MDHEN and CDR2 SYDVKM. The CDR3 totals 13 residues. The CDR3 reads CATQRSGANVLTF. The CDR3 DNA reads TGTGCCACCCAACGATCAGGGGCCAACGTCCTGACTTTC. Based on the CDR3 plus reference TRBV28 and TRBJ2-6, the full variable domain is DVKVTQSSRYLVKRTGEKVFLECVQDMDHENMFWYRQDPGLGLRLIYFSYDVKMKEKGDIPEGYSVSREKKERFSLILESASTNQTSMYLCATQRSGANVLTFGAGSRLTVL.

At least ten counts were recorded for this clonotype. The rearrangement uses TRBV7-9 and TRBJ1-2; D is uncertain. The CDR3 covers 14 residues. Germline CDR1 and CDR2: SEHNR and FQNEAQ (reference sequence). V was clipped by 1 base and J by 2 bases, with 8 bases between them. This chain's CDR3 is CASSLGAGNYGYTF. As DNA, the CDR3 is TGTGCCAGCAGCTTAGGAGCCGGCAACTATGGCTACACCTTC.

In this sample, this clonotype turned up many times. This chain connects TRBV7-2 to TRBJ2-3, with D maybe TRBD2 (6 bases). The germline V and J ends were trimmed by 5 bases and 4 bases, with 10 bases remaining between them. From germline, CDR1 is SGHTA and CDR2 FQGNSA. This CDR3 spans 13 amino acids. This CDR3 is CASSMGLADTQYF. The CDR3 DNA sequence: TGTGCCAGCAGCATGGGACTTGCAGATACGCAGTATTTT. Filled out from reference TRBV7-2 and TRBJ2-3, the complete variable domain reads GAGVSQSPSNKVTEKGKDVELRCDPISGHTALYWYRQSLGQGLEFLIYFQGNSAPDKSGLPSDRFSAERTGGSVSTLTIQRTQQEDSAVYLCASSMGLADTQYFGPGTRLTVL.

This clonotype was counted at least ten times. The J gene is TRBJ1-5, the V gene TRBV19; D gene unclear. Trimming removed 6 bases at V and 5 bases at J, with 14 bases between. The length of the CDR3 is 14 residues. The germline V gene has CDR1 LNHDA and CDR2 SQIVND (reference sequence). In DNA, the CDR3 is TGTGCCAGTAGCCTAAGGGAGAGTCATCAGCCCCAGCATTTT. The encoded protein is CASSLRESHQPQHF. Complete variable domain (other parts from reference TRBV19 and TRBJ1-5): DGGITQSPKYLFRKEGQNVTLSCEQNLNHDAMYWYRQDPGQGLRLIYYSQIVNDFQKGDIAEGYSVSREKKESFPLTVTSAQKNPTAFYLCASSLRESHQPQHFGDGTRLSIL.

This clonotype was seen a few times. The chain combines TRBV29-1 with TRBJ2-1; 9 bases map to TRBD2. Germline V gives CDR1 SQVTM, CDR2 ANQGSEA. The CDR3 is made up of 13 amino acids. J lost 3 bases, V lost 5 bases, and 2 bases had no gene match. In DNA form, the CDR3 reads TGCAGCGTTCATAGCGGGAGCTACAATGAGCAGTTCTTC. It encodes CSVHSGSYNEQFF.

This clonotype was found a few times. The J gene is TRBJ2-1, the V gene TRBV2; 10 bases are shared with TRBD2. CDR3 size: 15 residues. Germline-derived CDR1 and CDR2 are SNHLY and FYNNEI. V shed 8 bases, J shed 8 bases, and the junction held 12 bases outside the gene matches. CDR3 DNA: TGTGCCAGCCGCCTCTCTAGCGGGAGTATCTATGAGCAGTTCTTC. Translation: CASRLSSGSIYEQFF.

This chain links TRBV11-2 with TRBJ2-5; 12 nucleotides match TRBD2. This CDR3 has 16 residues. Trimming took 4 bases from V and 4 from J; bases not matched to a gene: 7. Germline V gene data show CDR1 as SGHAT and CDR2 as FQNNGV. CDR3 protein: CASSSPSGRAGETQYF. CDR3 sequence (DNA): TGTGCCAGCAGCTCCCCTAGCGGGAGGGCCGGAGAGACCCAGTACTTC.

This clonotype occurred many times. V is TRBV11-2 and J is TRBJ1-2, with 9 bases matching TRBD1. CDR1 is SGHAT, CDR2 FQNNGV, per germline. V was pared by 7 bases and J by 4 bases, with 7 bases of the junction left unmatched. The CDR3 contains 14 residues. CDR3 in DNA: TGTGCCAGCACACACAGGGGGCATGGCTATGGCTACACCTTC. Translated, it gives CASTHRGHGYGYTF.

This clonotype was counted a single time. A read error may be the cause here, since a much bigger clone is one base away. A read error is likely, as this CDR3 ends without the conserved phenylalanine or tryptophan. The chain uses TRBV12-3 or TRBV12-4 and TRBJ1-2; no clear D. The length of the CDR3 is 14 residues. Trimming took 5 bases from V and 0 from J, leaving 10 bases between them. The chain's CDR3 is CASSPVEANYGYTS. The CDR3 DNA follows: TGTGCCAGCAGTCCTGTCGAAGCTAACTATGGCTACACCTCC.

This clonotype occurred many times. V is TRBV5-5 and J is TRBJ2-3; TRBD2 aligns across 10 bases. The V and J ends lost 2 bases and 6 bases, in that order; junction bases with no gene match: 6. Germline V gene sequence: CDR1 SGHKS, CDR2 YYEKEE (reference sequence). The CDR3 has 15 residues. CDR3 bases: TGTGCCAGCAGCTTAGCGGGAGGGCATTGGGATACGCAGTATTTT. It translates to CASSLAGGHWDTQYF.

The sample holds many counts of this clonotype. J is TRBJ2-1 and V is TRBV24-1, with D possibly called TRBD1 or TRBD2 (5 bases each). This CDR3 has 15 amino acids. The V gene's germline CDR1 is KGHDR and CDR2 SFDVKD. V lost 3 bases and J 5 bases, leaving 13 bases between the germline ends. For the CDR3, the DNA is TGTGCCACCAGTGATGGGGACCACCCCAACAATGAGCAGTTCTTC. It yields the protein CATSDGDHPNNEQFF.

This clonotype was counted many times. CDR3 sequence reads: CSVEGTDTQYF. CDR3 DNA sequence: TGCAGCGTTGAGGGCACAGATACGCAGTATTTT. The genes are TRBV29-1 and TRBJ2-3; no reliable D call. Germline values: CDR1 SQVTM, CDR2 ANQGSEA. The CDR3 has 11 amino acids. The V end lost 3 bases, the J end lost 1 base, and 2 bases lay between the germline ends.

This clonotype has ten or more counts. The chain uses TRBV11-2 and TRBJ1-1; TRBD1 matches at 7 bases. The ends lost 0 bases at V and 4 bases at J; junction bases unmatched: 14. The CDR3 loop spans 18 amino acids. Germline CDR1 and CDR2: SGHAT and FQNNGV. The CDR3 loop reads CASSLDIPGPGGSTEAFF. CDR3 nucleotide sequence: TGTGCCAGCAGCTTAGATATCCCCGGGCCAGGGGGGAGCACTGAAGCTTTCTTT.

This clonotype was seen ten or more times. The rearrangement links TRBV5-1 to TRBJ1-2; TRBD1 agrees at 11 bases. In germline, CDR1 is SGHRS, CDR2 YFSETQ. This CDR3 contains 14 residues. V shed 4 bases, J shed 7 bases, and the junction held 6 bases outside the gene matches. The CDR3, as DNA: TGCGCCAGCAGCACCGGACAGGGGGCTGGTGGCTACACCTTC. Residues: CASSTGQGAGGYTF.

At least ten counts were recorded for this clonotype. V usage is TRBV12-3 or TRBV12-4 and J usage is TRBJ1-1; no clear D gene. With 3 bases removed from V and 6 bases from J, the gap between germline ends came to 17 bases. The CDR3 spans 15 residues. This CDR3 is CASSFVANHAAEAFF. DNA of the CDR3: TGTGCCAGCAGTTTCGTAGCGAATCATGCCGCTGAAGCTTTCTTT.

There are many counts of this clonotype. This chain joins TRBV29-1 and TRBJ1-5; tentatively, D is TRBD1 (5 bases). The CDR3 spans 14 residues. CDR1 and CDR2 (germline): SQVTM, ANQGSEA. V lost 4 bases and J 1 base, leaving 11 bases between the germline ends. CDR3 region: CSVAGTASNQPQHF. DNA for the CDR3: TGCAGCGTTGCAGGGACTGCGAGCAATCAGCCCCAGCATTTT.

In its sample, this clonotype was seen many times. The rearrangement joins TRBV7-9 to TRBJ2-4, with D possibly TRBD2 on 6 matching bases. The CDR3 sequence is 16 residues long. Trimming removed 4 bases at V and 1 base at J, with 14 bases between. The germline CDR1 and CDR2 sequences are SEHNR and FQNEAQ (reference sequence). CDR3 amino acids: CASSSGGTLAKNIQYF. The DNA of the CDR3 is TGTGCCAGCAGCTCAGGAGGGACCCTGGCCAAAAACATTCAGTACTTC.